Following are 14 T cell receptor beta chains from one sample sequenced in a study of blood T cells in healthy people across ages. Then a second PCR, running roughly 7 to 12 cycles, was carried out with a sample-barcoded 5' primer and a J-beta primer mix. TCRdb used MiXCR to reprocess the 5' RACE reads, holding one entry per CDR3 protein. Of nearly 1 million distinct CDR3 sequences in the sample, approximately 50% were seen once. Input material: blood. These receptors came from a woman aged 60-75 years in good health.

The rearrangement links TRBV4-1 to TRBJ1-3; D gene ambiguous. The CDR3 runs to 13 residues. The germline V gene has CDR1 MGHRA and CDR2 YSYEKL. Trimming shortened V by 0 bases and J by 4 bases, and 4 bases separated the two germline ends. The CDR3, as DNA: TGCGCCAGCAGCCAAGACGCAGGAAACACCATATATTTT. This codes for CASSQDAGNTIYF.

V and J are TRBV5-1 and TRBJ2-7, with TRBD1 matching 7 bases. Germline values: CDR1 SGHRS, CDR2 YFSETQ. The CDR3 runs to 16 residues. The J segment lost 6 bases and the V segment lost 0 bases, leaving 12 bases of the junction unmatched. DNA of the CDR3: TGCGCCAGCAGCTTGGGCCCCGGGACAGAGCTCTTCGAGCAGTACTTC. Translated, it gives CASSLGPGTELFEQYF.

The chain carries TRBV29-1 and TRBJ2-1; the match to TRBD2 covers 8 bases. The V gene's germline CDR1 is SQVTM and CDR2 ANQGSEA. The J segment lost 9 bases and the V segment lost 3 bases, leaving 10 bases of the junction unmatched. This CDR3 comprises 14 residues. CDR3 residues: CSVESGAGVAEQFF. The CDR3 region has the DNA TGCAGCGTTGAGTCCGGAGCGGGAGTAGCTGAGCAGTTCTTC.

This clonotype was seen a handful of times. The chain couples TRBV20-1 to TRBJ2-7; TRBD2 matches at 8 bases. The CDR3 is 15 residues long. From germline, CDR1 is DFQATT and CDR2 SNEGSKA (reference sequence). J gave up 7 bases and V 0 bases, and 11 bases lay outside the gene matches. CDR3 sequence reads: CSARDIGGGSREQYF. In DNA form, the CDR3 reads TGCAGTGCTAGAGATATCGGGGGGGGATCGCGGGAGCAGTACTTC.

The V gene is TRBV20-1, the J gene TRBJ2-2; D is perhaps TRBD2 (7 bases). V lost 6 bases, J lost 4 bases, and 18 bases lay in between. Germline V CDR1 and CDR2: DFQATT, SNEGSKA (reference sequence). This CDR3 has 15 residues. The CDR3 region is CSAGGGGTPTGELFF. DNA for the CDR3: TGCAGTGCGGGGGGGGGCGGGACCCCCACCGGGGAGCTGTTTTTT.

The sample holds many counts of this clonotype. The chain recombines TRBV7-2 with TRBJ2-3; TRBD2 matches 9 bases. Trimming cost V 4 bases and J 0 bases; bases outside gene matches: 11. The CDR3 extends over 18 amino acids. Germline V gives CDR1 SGHTA, CDR2 FQGNSA. The CDR3 here is CASSYSVRLAASTDTQYF. CDR3 sequence (DNA): TGTGCCAGCAGCTACTCCGTAAGACTAGCGGCTAGCACAGATACGCAGTATTTT.

This clonotype was seen only a few times. This chain connects TRBV27 to TRBJ1-4; D is possibly TRBD1 (5 bases). The CDR3 contains 15 residues. In germline, CDR1 is MNHEY, CDR2 SMNVEV (reference sequence). V gave up 5 bases and J gave up 4 bases, with 14 bases separating them. The CDR3 nucleotides read TGTGCCAGCAGTCCTCAGGCGGGGGATAATGAAAAACTGTTTTTT. Its protein is CASSPQAGDNEKLFF.

A single count supports this clonotype. DNA of the CDR3: TGCAGTGCTGAGGGATCAGATACGCAGTATTTT. Translated: CSAEGSDTQYF. The chain couples TRBV20-1 to TRBJ2-3, with D possibly being TRBD2 (5 bases). Trimming took 5 bases from V and 4 from J, leaving 7 bases between them. Germline loops: CDR1 DFQATT, CDR2 SNEGSKA (reference sequence). The CDR3 spans 11 residues.

The chain links TRBV7-2 to TRBJ2-7; maybe TRBD2 (6 bases). V shed 3 bases and J shed 3 bases, with 12 bases lying between them. The CDR3 totals 14 residues. Germline V gene lookup returns CDR1 SGHTA and CDR2 FQGNSA. Here the CDR3 reads CASSLVRLGYEQYF. The CDR3 nucleotides read TGTGCCAGCAGCTTGGTTAGACTAGGCTACGAGCAGTACTTC.

Comment on this clonotype: Its ends do not fully match the called genes, so a read error is possible. This rearrangement joins TRBV20-1 to TRBJ2-1, with D perhaps given as TRBD1 or TRBD2 (6 bases each). From germline, CDR1 is DFQATT and CDR2 SNEGSKA (reference sequence). This CDR3 contains 14 residues. As DNA, the CDR3 is TGCAGTGCTACACCGGGGGCGTTCTACAATAAGCAGTTCTTC. As protein: CSATPGAFYNKQFF.

The rearrangement joins TRBV4-2 to TRBJ2-3; no definite D call. The CDR3 is 12 residues long. Trimming shortened V by 6 bases and J by 4 bases, and 8 bases separated the two germline ends. In germline, CDR1 is LGHNA, CDR2 YNFKEQ. CDR3 loop: CASSHNADTQYF. CDR3 DNA: TGTGCCAGCAGTCACAATGCAGATACGCAGTATTTT.

The chain uses TRBV29-1 and TRBJ2-3; TRBD2 agrees at 10 bases. V shed 7 bases and J 2 bases; nucleotides not matched to a gene: 6. The CDR3 has 14 amino acids. CDR1 is SQVTM and CDR2 is ANQGSEA in the germline V gene. This CDR3 is CSGGLAADTDTQYF. The CDR3 DNA is TGCAGCGGCGGACTAGCGGCAGACACAGATACGCAGTATTTT.

This clonotype turned up a few times. The V call is TRBV11-2, the J call TRBJ2-1; D call uncertain. Per germline, CDR1 SGHAT and CDR2 FQNNGV. The CDR3 spans 12 residues. V was cut by 5 bases and J by 5 bases, with 7 bases left in between. CDR3 DNA sequence: TGTGCCAGCAGCAACTATAACAATGAGCAGTTCTTC. Residues: CASSNYNNEQFF.

The chain is built from TRBV28 and TRBJ1-2, with D hard to call. Germline V gene sequence: CDR1 MDHEN, CDR2 SYDVKM. The CDR3 extends over 13 amino acids. V shed 9 bases and J shed 7 bases, with 18 bases lying between them. The DNA of the CDR3 is TGTGCCAGTGCAAGGACTGGGGTCTCTGGCTACACCTTC. Encoded protein: CASARTGVSGYTF.